This TCR beta chain was profiled in a study of T cells expressing NK-cell markers. Study-wide background: The study drew TCR beta repertoires from sorted CD3+CD56+NKG2C+, CD3+CD56+NKG2C- and CD3+CD56-NKG2C+ T cells. One of the eight sequenced donors was seronegative, whereas the other seven were HCMV-seropositive.

The CDR3 loop spans 15 amino acids. Germline lookup yields CDR1 MNHEY and CDR2 SVGEGT. Each CDR3 protein gets one entry in TCRdb, which reprocessed the 5' RACE reads and gives no DNA. Its table records 200,000 to 300,000 distinct CDR3 sequences. The genes are TRBV6-2 or TRBV6-3 and TRBJ2-1; there is no DNA to check the TCRdb D call of TRBD2. The material sequenced was blood T cells: a sorted CD56 or NKG2C T cell subset, CD4+ or CD8+ T cells, or bulk PBMC T cells (not recorded which). The TCR comes from a woman between 18 and 69 years old in good health. The CDR3 here is CASTRASGPSNEQFF.